This T cell receptor beta chain stems from a study of blood T cell repertoires in COVID-19. For the study at large: PBMCs, B-cell-depleted T cells, or T cells were the source of the cDNA or gDNA that made up the material.

The assay was immunoSEQ multiplex PCR, and TCRdb's table has in-frame clones only and misses some. The sample has a few hundred thousand clones; roughly 84% are singletons. The germline V gene has CDR1 SGDLS and CDR2 YYNGEE. The CDR3 extends over 14 amino acids. Trimming pared 0 bases from V and 0 bases from J, leaving 7 bases between. The sequence was obtained from a middle-aged woman who had recovered from COVID-19. The gene calls are TRBV9 and TRBJ2-7; no clear D. Sequenced: peripheral blood. Here the CDR3 DNA reads TGTGCCAGCAGCGTAGACATCGACTCCTACGAGCAGTACTTC. Protein sequence: CASSVDIDSYEQYF.